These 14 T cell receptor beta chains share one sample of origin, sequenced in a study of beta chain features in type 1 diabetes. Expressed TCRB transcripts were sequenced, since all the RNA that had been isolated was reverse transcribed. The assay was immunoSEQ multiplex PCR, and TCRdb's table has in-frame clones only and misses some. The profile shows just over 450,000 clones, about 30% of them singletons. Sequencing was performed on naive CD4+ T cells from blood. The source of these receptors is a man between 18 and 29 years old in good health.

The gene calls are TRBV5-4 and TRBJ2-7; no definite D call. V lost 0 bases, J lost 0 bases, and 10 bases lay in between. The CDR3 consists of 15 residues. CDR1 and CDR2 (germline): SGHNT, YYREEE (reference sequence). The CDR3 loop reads CASSLDGSGSYEQYF. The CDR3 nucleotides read TGTGCCAGCAGCTTGGACGGGTCCGGCTCCTACGAGCAGTACTTC.

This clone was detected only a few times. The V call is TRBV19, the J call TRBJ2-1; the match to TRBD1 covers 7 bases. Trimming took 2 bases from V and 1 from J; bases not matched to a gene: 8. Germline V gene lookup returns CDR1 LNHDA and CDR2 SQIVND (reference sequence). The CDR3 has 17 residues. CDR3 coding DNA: TGTGCCAGTAGTATAAGGCCGAGACAGGGATCCTACAATGAGCAGTTCTTC. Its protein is CASSIRPRQGSYNEQFF.

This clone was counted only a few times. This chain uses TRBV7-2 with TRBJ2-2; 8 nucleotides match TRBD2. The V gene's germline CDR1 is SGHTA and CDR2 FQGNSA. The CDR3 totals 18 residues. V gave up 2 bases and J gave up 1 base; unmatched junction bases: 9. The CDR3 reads CASSLSGSGSRNTGELFF. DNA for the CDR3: TGTGCCAGCAGCTTATCGGGGAGCGGGAGCCGGAACACCGGGGAGCTGTTTTTT.

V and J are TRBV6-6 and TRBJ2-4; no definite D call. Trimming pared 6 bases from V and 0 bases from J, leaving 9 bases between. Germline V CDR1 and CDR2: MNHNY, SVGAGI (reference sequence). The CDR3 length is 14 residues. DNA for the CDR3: TGTGCCAGCAGGGTTGGCGGAGCCAAAAACATTCAGTACTTC. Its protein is CASRVGGAKNIQYF.

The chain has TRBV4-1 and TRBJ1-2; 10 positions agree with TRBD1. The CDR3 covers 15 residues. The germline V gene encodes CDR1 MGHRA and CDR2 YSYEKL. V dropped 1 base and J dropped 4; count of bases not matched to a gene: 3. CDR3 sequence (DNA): TGCGCCAGCAGCCAAGGGGGACAGGGGAGCTATGGCTACACCTTC. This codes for CASSQGGQGSYGYTF.

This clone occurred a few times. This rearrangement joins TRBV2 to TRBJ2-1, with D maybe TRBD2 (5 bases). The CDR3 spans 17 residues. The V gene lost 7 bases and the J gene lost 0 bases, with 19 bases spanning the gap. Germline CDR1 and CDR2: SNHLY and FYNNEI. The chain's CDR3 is CASNSGRSGVSYNEQFF. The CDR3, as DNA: TGTGCCAGCAACTCCGGGCGGAGCGGAGTCTCCTACAATGAGCAGTTCTTC.

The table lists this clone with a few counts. This chain's CDR3 is CATSIESYNEQFF. DNA for the CDR3: TGTGCCACCAGCATTGAGTCCTACAATGAGCAGTTCTTC. The chain recombines TRBV15 with TRBJ2-1; D remains unclear. Germline CDR1 reads LNHNV; CDR2 reads YYDKDF (reference sequence). The V end lost 4 bases, the J end lost 1 base, and 5 bases lay between the germline ends. The CDR3 length is 13 residues.

CDR3 loop: CASSPTGDQPQHF. The DNA for the CDR3 is TGTGCCAGCAGCCCAACCGGGGATCAGCCCCAGCATTTT. The chain has TRBV7-9 and TRBJ1-5; D ambiguous. The CDR3 sequence is 13 residues long. CDR1 SEHNR and CDR2 FQNEAQ come from the germline V gene (reference sequence). The V and J ends lost 5 bases and 5 bases respectively, with 10 bases between them.

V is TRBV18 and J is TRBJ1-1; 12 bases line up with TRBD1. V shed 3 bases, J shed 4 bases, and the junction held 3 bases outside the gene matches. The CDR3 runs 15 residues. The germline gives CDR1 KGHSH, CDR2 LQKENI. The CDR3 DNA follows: TGTGCCAGCTCACCCCCGGGACAGGGGGCCACTGAAGCTTTCTTT. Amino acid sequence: CASSPPGQGATEAFF. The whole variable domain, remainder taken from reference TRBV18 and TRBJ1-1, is NAGVMQNPRHLVRRRGQEARLRCSPMKGHSHVYWYRQLPEEGLKFMVYLQKENIIDESGMPKERFSAEFPKEGPSILRIQQVVRGDSAAYFCASSPPGQGATEAFFGQGTRLTVV.

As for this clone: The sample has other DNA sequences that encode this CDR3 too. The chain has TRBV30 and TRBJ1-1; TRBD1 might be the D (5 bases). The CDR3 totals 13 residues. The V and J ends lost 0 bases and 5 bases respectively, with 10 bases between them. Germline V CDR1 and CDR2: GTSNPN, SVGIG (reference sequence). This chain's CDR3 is CAWSVGGGTEAFF. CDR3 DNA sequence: TGTGCCTGGAGTGTCGGGGGAGGTACTGAAGCTTTCTTT.

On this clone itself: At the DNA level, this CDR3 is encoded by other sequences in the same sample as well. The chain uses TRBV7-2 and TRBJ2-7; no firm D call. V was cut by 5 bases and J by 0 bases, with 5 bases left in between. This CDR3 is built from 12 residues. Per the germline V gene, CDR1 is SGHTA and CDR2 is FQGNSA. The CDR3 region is CASSLSSYEQYF. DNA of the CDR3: TGTGCCAGCAGCCTGAGCTCCTACGAGCAGTACTTC.

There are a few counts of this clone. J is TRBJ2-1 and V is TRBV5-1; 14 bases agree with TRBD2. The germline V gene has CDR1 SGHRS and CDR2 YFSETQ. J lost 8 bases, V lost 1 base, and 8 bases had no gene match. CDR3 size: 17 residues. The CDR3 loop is CASSLSIGTSGSDEQFF. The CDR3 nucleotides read TGCGCCAGCAGCTTGTCGATAGGGACTAGCGGGAGCGATGAGCAGTTCTTC.

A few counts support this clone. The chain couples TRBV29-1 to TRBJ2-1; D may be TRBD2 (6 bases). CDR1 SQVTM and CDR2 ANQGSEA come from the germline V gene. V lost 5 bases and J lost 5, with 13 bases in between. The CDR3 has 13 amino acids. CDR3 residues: CSVRGILNNEQFF. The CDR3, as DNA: TGCAGCGTTCGCGGGATCCTCAACAATGAGCAGTTCTTC.

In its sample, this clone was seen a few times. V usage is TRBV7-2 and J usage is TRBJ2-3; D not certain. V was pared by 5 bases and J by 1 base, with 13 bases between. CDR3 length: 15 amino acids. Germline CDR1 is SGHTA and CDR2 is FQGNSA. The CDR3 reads CASSRSEWRTDTQYF. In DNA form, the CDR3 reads TGTGCCAGCAGCCGCTCGGAGTGGCGCACAGATACGCAGTATTTT.